These 24 T cell receptor beta chains share one sample of origin, sequenced in a study of early T cells in non-severe SARS-CoV-2 infection. TCRdb called the 5' RACE reads again in MiXCR, with one record for every CDR3 protein. The sample has approximately 34,000 distinct CDR3 sequences; roughly 7.9% are singletons. The sample here was whole blood, taken at baseline. The receptors originated from an adult who was a healthcare worker with PCR-confirmed SARS-CoV-2 infection or an uninfected control (not recorded which).

This clonotype was detected many times. CDR3 in amino acids: CASSAFSGVGETQYF. The CDR3 DNA reads as TGTGCCAGCAGCGCTTTCTCGGGGGTTGGAGAGACCCAGTACTTC. This chain joins TRBV9 and TRBJ2-5; weak D call: TRBD2 (6 bases). The germline V and J ends were trimmed by 3 bases and 4 bases, with 16 bases remaining between them. Per the germline V gene, CDR1 is SGDLS and CDR2 is YYNGEE. CDR3 size: 15 residues.

Remarks on this clonotype: One end of the junction is discordant with germline, which a read error may explain. The chain links TRBV7-7 to TRBJ2-3; 16 bases agree with TRBD2. The CDR3 loop spans 15 amino acids. Per germline, CDR1 SSHAT and CDR2 FNYEAQ (reference sequence). CDR3 DNA: TGTGCTAGCAGCGGGACTAGCGGGGGGGCAGATACGCAGTATTTT. Its protein product is CASSGTSGGADTQYF.

The table lists this clonotype with a few counts. This chain links TRBV12-3 or TRBV12-4 with TRBJ1-1; D is unclear. Trimming stripped 8 bases from V and 6 bases from J, with 10 bases between. The CDR3 extends over 11 amino acids. CDR3: CASSEFAEAFF. In nucleotides, the CDR3 is TGTGCCAGCTCCGAGTTCGCTGAAGCTTTCTTT.

This clonotype was seen many times. V gene TRBV5-1 combines with J gene TRBJ2-3, with a tentative D call TRBD2 (6 bases). The CDR3 is 15 amino acids. The ends were cut back, 0 bases at V and 2 bases at J, with 10 bases in the middle. Germline values: CDR1 SGHRS, CDR2 YFSETQ. In DNA form, the CDR3 reads TGCGCCAGCAGCTTGGCGGGGGTCCCCACAGATACGCAGTATTTT. Protein product: CASSLAGVPTDTQYF.

The rearrangement links TRBV2 to TRBJ2-7, with 12 bases aligning to TRBD2. The CDR3 is 15 residues long. Trimming took 3 bases from V and 6 from J; bases not matched to a gene: 6. Germline CDR1 and CDR2: SNHLY and FYNNEI. The CDR3 reads CASSDEGLAGVEQYF. Here the CDR3 DNA reads TGTGCCAGCAGTGACGAGGGACTAGCGGGCGTCGAGCAGTACTTC. The variable domain in full, with the rest retrieved from reference TRBV2 and TRBJ2-7, is EPEVTQTPSHQVTQMGQEVILRCVPISNHLYFYWYRQILGQKVEFLVSFYNNEISEKSEIFDDQFSVERPDGSNFTLKIRSTKLEDSAMYFCASSDEGLAGVEQYFGPGTRLTVT.

The chain recombines TRBV30 with TRBJ1-2; 8 bases are shared with TRBD1. The trim removed 0 bases at V and 8 bases at J, leaving 11 bases unmatched. CDR3 size: 15 residues. Germline V gene data show CDR1 as GTSNPN and CDR2 as SVGIG (reference sequence). CDR3 loop: CAWSVPGTGGWGYTF. The CDR3 DNA reads as TGTGCCTGGAGTGTGCCTGGGACAGGTGGATGGGGCTACACCTTC.

The rearrangement links TRBV15 to TRBJ2-2; D remains ambiguous. The CDR3 sequence is 14 residues long. V gave up 3 bases and J gave up 3 bases, with 8 bases separating them. The germline V gene encodes CDR1 LNHNV and CDR2 YYDKDF (reference sequence). The CDR3 is CATSSPRHTGELFF. The CDR3 nucleotides read TGTGCCACCAGCAGCCCCAGGCACACCGGGGAGCTGTTTTTT.

This clonotype was recorded many times. This chain links TRBV28 with TRBJ1-1; D remains unclear. Germline V gene lookup returns CDR1 MDHEN and CDR2 SYDVKM. The CDR3 covers 12 residues. The V gene lost 6 bases and the J gene lost 4 bases, with 9 bases spanning the gap. The CDR3 DNA is TGTGCCAGCAGCCCACAGCTCACTGAAGCTTTCTTT. It codes for CASSPQLTEAFF.

This clonotype was detected a few times. V usage is TRBV2 and J usage is TRBJ2-2, with 7 bases aligning to TRBD1. CDR3 length: 16 amino acids. The germline CDR1 and CDR2 sequences are SNHLY and FYNNEI. With V trimmed by 5 bases and J by 2 bases, 8 bases remained unmatched. For the CDR3, the DNA is TGTGCCAGCAGTATCCAGGGGGAGCGCAACACCGGGGAGCTGTTTTTT. Translation: CASSIQGERNTGELFF.

There are a few counts of this clonotype. The CDR3 coding sequence is TGTGCCAGCAGCTCCTGGACCTCGGGTCTATACGATGAGCAGTTCTTC. Translating gives CASSSWTSGLYDEQFF. The chain recombines TRBV7-9 with TRBJ2-1; D unclear. Germline assignment: CDR1 SEHNR and CDR2 FQNEAQ (reference sequence). Trimming pared 4 bases from V and 8 bases from J, leaving 21 bases between. CDR3 length equals 16 residues.

This clonotype was counted ten times or more. The genes are TRBV10-1 and TRBJ2-3, with D hard to call. CDR3 length: 14 residues. V lost 2 bases, J lost 3 bases, and 9 bases lay in between. CDR1 and CDR2 from the germline V gene are WNHNN and SYGVQD (reference sequence). The CDR3 DNA follows: TGCGCCAGCAGTGAGGCCAGGCCAACAGATACGCAGTATTTT. It specifies CASSEARPTDTQYF.

The V gene is TRBV28, the J gene TRBJ1-6; D possibly corresponds to TRBD1 (6 bases). Trimming stripped 5 bases from V and 0 bases from J, with 14 bases between. This CDR3 has 17 amino acids. Per the germline V gene, CDR1 is MDHEN and CDR2 is SYDVKM. CDR3 nucleotide sequence: TGTGCCAGCAGTGAGGGGGTAAGAAGCTCCTATAATTCACCCCTCCACTTT. The encoded protein is CASSEGVRSSYNSPLHF.

CDR3: CAISGAPTGGTSNTGELFF. The CDR3 DNA reads TGTGCCATCAGTGGCGCCCCGACAGGGGGCACGTCGAACACCGGGGAGCTGTTTTTT. The gene calls are TRBV10-3 and TRBJ2-2; 10 bases match TRBD1. V lost 4 bases to trimming and J lost 0 bases; unmatched junction nucleotides: 11. Germline values: CDR1 ENHRY, CDR2 SYGVKD. CDR3 size: 19 residues.

A word on this clonotype: A read error may explain this, as a much larger clone is one base away. The J gene is TRBJ1-4, the V gene TRBV5-4; D uncertain. CDR3 length equals 14 residues. V gave up 0 bases and J gave up 4 bases, with 7 bases separating them. Germline-derived CDR1 and CDR2 are SGHNT and YYREEE (reference sequence). CDR3 sequence: CASSLGRINEKLFF. The DNA for the CDR3 is TGTGCCAGCAGCTTGGGTCGGATTAATGAAAAACTGTTTTTT.

The chain is built from TRBV28 and TRBJ2-5; D remains unclear. The V gene lost 3 bases and the J gene lost 5 bases, with 16 bases spanning the gap. The CDR3 extends over 15 amino acids. Germline CDR1 is MDHEN and CDR2 is SYDVKM. In nucleotides, the CDR3 is TGTGCCAGCAGTTTCAGGATGGTTTTTGAGGAGACCCAGTACTTC. Encoded protein: CASSFRMVFEETQYF.

The chain employs TRBV20-1 and TRBJ1-2, with D unclear. The germline V gene has CDR1 DFQATT and CDR2 SNEGSKA (reference sequence). There are 15 residues in the CDR3. V dropped 1 base and J dropped 2 bases, with 14 bases sitting between them. CDR3 protein: CSARVPGRANYGYTF. The CDR3 nucleotides are TGCAGTGCTAGAGTCCCTGGGAGGGCGAACTATGGCTACACCTTC.

In this sample, this clonotype turned up many times. The chain uses TRBV5-4 and TRBJ1-2, with D perhaps matching TRBD1 (6 bases). Trimming cost V 4 bases and J 7 bases, with 17 bases left between them. Germline V lookup: CDR1 SGHNT, CDR2 YYREEE (reference sequence). The CDR3 is 14 amino acids. The CDR3 spells CASSTLGRGVGYTF. The CDR3 DNA reads as TGTGCCAGCAGCACCCTGGGCAGGGGTGTTGGCTACACCTTC.

There are a few counts of this clonotype. V and J are TRBV5-6 and TRBJ2-2, with D maybe TRBD2 (6 bases). V was trimmed by 3 bases and J by 3 bases, leaving 15 bases between them. The germline gives CDR1 SGHDT, CDR2 YYEEEE. The CDR3 consists of 16 residues. The CDR3 nucleotides are TGTGCCAGCAGCTGGACGGCCAGGAGGGACACCGGGGAGCTGTTTTTT. This codes for CASSWTARRDTGELFF.

The chain employs TRBV3-1 and TRBJ1-1; 8 bases line up with TRBD1. The CDR3 contains 17 residues. The germline CDR1 and CDR2 sequences are LGHDT and YNNKEL (reference sequence). Germline trimming cut 7 bases from V and 4 bases from J; bases unmatched to any gene: 17. This CDR3 is CASTGRTRTGWVTEAFF. CDR3 DNA: TGTGCCAGCACGGGACGGACACGGACAGGGTGGGTCACTGAAGCTTTCTTT.

The chain combines TRBV5-6 with TRBJ2-2; D uncertain. The CDR3 runs 16 residues. Germline values: CDR1 SGHDT, CDR2 YYEEEE. Trimming stripped 3 bases from V and 1 base from J, with 13 bases between. The CDR3 here is CASSSLRRMNTGELFF. The DNA of the CDR3 is TGTGCCAGCAGCTCCCTGCGCAGGATGAACACCGGGGAGCTGTTTTTT.

This clonotype was counted only a few times. The chain uses TRBV20-1 and TRBJ2-3; 12 nucleotides match TRBD2. The CDR3 covers 14 residues. The germline gives CDR1 DFQATT, CDR2 SNEGSKA (reference sequence). Trimming at V came to 4 bases and at J to 4 bases, leaving 3 bases not matched to a gene. The CDR3 spells CSATGTSGPDTQYF. Here the CDR3 DNA reads TGCAGTGCTACCGGGACTAGCGGGCCAGATACGCAGTATTTT.

The chain has TRBV13 and TRBJ2-3; 10 bases match TRBD2. The germline V gene encodes CDR1 PRHDT and CDR2 FYEKMQ (reference sequence). The CDR3 is made up of 16 amino acids. With 5 bases clipped from V and 4 bases from J, the junction kept 9 bases outside the gene matches. The CDR3 bases are TGTGCCAGCAGCCCTACGCCGGGACTAGCGCCAGATACGCAGTATTTT. It codes for CASSPTPGLAPDTQYF.

This clonotype was observed at least ten times. The chain carries TRBV30 and TRBJ1-6, with a weak D call TRBD1 (5 bases). Looked up from germline, CDR1 is GTSNPN and CDR2 is SVGIG (reference sequence). The CDR3 covers 15 residues. V lost 0 bases and J lost 9, with 15 bases in between. The CDR3: CAWSVVGRAASPLHF. The CDR3, as DNA: TGTGCCTGGAGTGTAGTTGGCAGGGCGGCTTCACCCCTCCACTTT.

This clonotype showed up many times. This chain uses TRBV20-1 with TRBJ2-1; TRBD2 matches at 8 bases. This CDR3 is built from 14 residues. V shed 6 bases and J 2 bases; nucleotides not matched to a gene: 6. Germline CDR1 is DFQATT and CDR2 is SNEGSKA (reference sequence). Here the CDR3 reads CSAPPGGPYNEQFF. The CDR3, as DNA: TGCAGTGCCCCTCCGGGGGGGCCCTACAATGAGCAGTTCTTC.